This T cell receptor (beta chain) derives from a study of patients and donors after allogeneic stem cell transplantation. Germline-derived CDR1 and CDR2 are SEHNR and FQNEAQ (reference sequence). The CDR3 is 13 amino acids. TCRdb analysed the RT-PCR reads with MiXCR anew, one entry per CDR3 protein. This repertoire shows hundreds of thousands of distinct CDR3 sequences, more than 15% found once; its top ten account for roughly 7%. Concerning this clonotype: An end of the junction does not agree with germline; a read error may underlie this.

The sequence was collected from a human donor who was either an allogeneic HSCT recipient or a stem cell or donor lymphocyte infusion donor (not recorded which). It is not recorded whose cells these are; they may come from a transplant donor. The material sequenced was blood, either unsorted or a sorted T cell fraction (not recorded which). This rearrangement joins TRBV7-9 to TRBJ1-2; D may be TRBD1 (5 bases). The CDR3 spells CASSLKGQGILAF. In nucleotides, the CDR3 is TGTGCCAGCAGCTTAAAGGGCCAGGGTATACTCGCCTTC.